This T cell receptor (beta chain) derives from a study of blood T cell repertoires in COVID-19. Overall study context: T cells, B-cell-depleted T cells, or PBMCs supplied cDNA or gDNA.

Profiling relied on immunoSEQ multiplex PCR, and the TCRdb table lists in-frame clones only, not all of them. The sample includes roughly 370,000 clones, about 86% of them seen just once. The V and J ends lost 0 bases and 15 bases respectively, with 13 bases between them. The CDR3 sequence is 11 residues long. CDR1 is GTSNPN and CDR2 is SVGIG in the germline V gene (reference sequence). Which cohort a participant joined came from the clinical history participants gave. The clonotype originates from a woman between 50 and 59 years old who had recovered from COVID-19. The rearrangement links TRBV30 to TRBJ2-3; D is perhaps TRBD1 (6 bases). The material sequenced was PBMCs or T cells enriched from blood (not recorded which). DNA for the CDR3: TGTGCCTGGAGTGTTGGGACATCCACATATTTT. Translation gives CAWSVGTSTYF.